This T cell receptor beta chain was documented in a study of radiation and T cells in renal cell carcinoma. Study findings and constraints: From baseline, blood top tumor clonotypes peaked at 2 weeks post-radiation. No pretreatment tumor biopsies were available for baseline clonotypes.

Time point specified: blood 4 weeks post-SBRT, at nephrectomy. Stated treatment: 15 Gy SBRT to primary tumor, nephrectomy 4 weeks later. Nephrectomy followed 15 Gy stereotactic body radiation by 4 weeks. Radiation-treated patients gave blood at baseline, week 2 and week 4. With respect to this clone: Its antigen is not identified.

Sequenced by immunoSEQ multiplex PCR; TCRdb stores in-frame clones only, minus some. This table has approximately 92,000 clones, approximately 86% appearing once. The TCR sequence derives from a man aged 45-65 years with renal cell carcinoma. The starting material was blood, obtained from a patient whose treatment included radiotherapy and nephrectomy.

The CDR3 spells CASSPGLGTSTDTQYF. In DNA, the CDR3 is TGCGCCAGCAGCCCGGGGCTGGGGACTAGCACAGATACGCAGTATTTT. The chain joins TRBV5-1 to TRBJ2-3; D is perhaps TRBD2 (6 bases). This CDR3 spans 16 amino acids. Germline CDR1 and CDR2: SGHRS and YFSETQ. The V and J ends lost 4 bases and 0 bases respectively, with 15 bases between them.